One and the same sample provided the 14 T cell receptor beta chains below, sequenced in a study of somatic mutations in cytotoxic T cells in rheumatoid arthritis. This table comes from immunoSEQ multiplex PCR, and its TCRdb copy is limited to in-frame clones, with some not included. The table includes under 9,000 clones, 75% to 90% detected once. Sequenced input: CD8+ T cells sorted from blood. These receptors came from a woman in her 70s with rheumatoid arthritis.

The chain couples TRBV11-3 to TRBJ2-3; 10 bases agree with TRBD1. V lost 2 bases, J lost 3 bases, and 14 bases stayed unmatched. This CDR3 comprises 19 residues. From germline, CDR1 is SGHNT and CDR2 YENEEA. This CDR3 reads CASSLRARSGQGMTDTQYF. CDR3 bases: TGTGCCAGCAGCTTACGGGCCCGCTCGGGACAGGGGATGACAGATACGCAGTATTTT.

As DNA, the CDR3 is TGTGCCAGCAGCGCCGTGAGGTCTGGCGAGCAGTACTTC. Protein product: CASSAVRSGEQYF. The rearrangement uses TRBV9 and TRBJ2-7; D remains ambiguous. From germline, CDR1 is SGDLS and CDR2 YYNGEE. CDR3 size: 13 residues. V shed 3 bases and J shed 6 bases, with 13 bases lying between them.

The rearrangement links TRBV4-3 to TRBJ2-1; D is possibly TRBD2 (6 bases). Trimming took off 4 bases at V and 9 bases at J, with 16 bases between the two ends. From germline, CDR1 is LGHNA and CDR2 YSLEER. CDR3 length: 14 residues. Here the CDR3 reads CASSLSNYGSEQFF. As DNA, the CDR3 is TGCGCCAGCAGCCTCAGCAACTACGGGAGTGAGCAGTTCTTC.

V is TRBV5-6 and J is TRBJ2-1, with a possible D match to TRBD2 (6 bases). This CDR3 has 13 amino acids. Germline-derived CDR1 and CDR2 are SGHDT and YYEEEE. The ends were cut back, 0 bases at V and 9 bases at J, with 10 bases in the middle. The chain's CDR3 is CASSLGAGGEQFF. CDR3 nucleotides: TGTGCCAGCAGCTTGGGGGCCGGGGGTGAGCAGTTCTTC.

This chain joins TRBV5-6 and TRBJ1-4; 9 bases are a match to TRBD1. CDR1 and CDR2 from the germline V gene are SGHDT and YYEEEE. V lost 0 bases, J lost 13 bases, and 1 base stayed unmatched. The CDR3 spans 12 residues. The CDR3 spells CASSLGQGGLFF. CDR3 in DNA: TGTGCCAGCAGCTTGGGACAGGGGGGACTGTTTTTT.

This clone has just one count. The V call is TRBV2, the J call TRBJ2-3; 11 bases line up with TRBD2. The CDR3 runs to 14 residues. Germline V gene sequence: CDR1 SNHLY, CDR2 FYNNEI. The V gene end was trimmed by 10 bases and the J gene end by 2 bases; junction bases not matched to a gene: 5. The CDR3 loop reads CATLAGDHTDTQYF. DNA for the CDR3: TGTGCCACACTAGCGGGGGACCACACAGATACGCAGTATTTT. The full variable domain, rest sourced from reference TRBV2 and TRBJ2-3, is EPEVTQTPSHQVTQMGQEVILRCVPISNHLYFYWYRQILGQKVEFLVSFYNNEISEKSEIFDDQFSVERPDGSNFTLKIRSTKLEDSAMYFCATLAGDHTDTQYFGPGTRLTVL.

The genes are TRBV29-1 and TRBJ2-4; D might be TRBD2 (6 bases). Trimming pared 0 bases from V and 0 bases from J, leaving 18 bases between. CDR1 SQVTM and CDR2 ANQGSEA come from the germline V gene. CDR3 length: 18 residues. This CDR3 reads CSVEENSGAGTAKNIQYF. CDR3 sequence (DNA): TGCAGCGTTGAAGAGAACAGCGGAGCGGGCACAGCCAAAAACATTCAGTACTTC.

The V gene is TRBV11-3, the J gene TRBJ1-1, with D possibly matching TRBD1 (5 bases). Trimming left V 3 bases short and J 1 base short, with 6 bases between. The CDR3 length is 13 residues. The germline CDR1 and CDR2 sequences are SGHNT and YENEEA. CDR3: CASSFTGNTEAFF. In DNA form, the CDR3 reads TGTGCCAGCAGCTTCACAGGGAACACTGAAGCTTTCTTT.

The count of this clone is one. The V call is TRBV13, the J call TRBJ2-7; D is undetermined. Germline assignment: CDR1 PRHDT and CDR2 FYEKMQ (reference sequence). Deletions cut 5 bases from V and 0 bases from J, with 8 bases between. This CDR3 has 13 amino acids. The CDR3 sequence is CASSARSSYEQYF. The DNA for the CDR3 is TGTGCCAGCAGCGCCCGGAGCTCCTACGAGCAGTACTTC.

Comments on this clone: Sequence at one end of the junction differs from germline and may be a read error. The CDR3 DNA is TGTGCTAGCAGCTTAAATCCTAGCGGGGTGGAGACCCAGTACTTC. Amino acid sequence: CASSLNPSGVETQYF. The chain recombines TRBV7-7 with TRBJ2-5, with 9 bases lining up with TRBD2. This CDR3 is built from 15 residues. Germline CDR1 reads SSHAT; CDR2 reads FNYEAQ (reference sequence).

In nucleotides, the CDR3 is TGTGCCAGCAGTGAAGCGGGGGCCTTCCTCCTCTCCTACAATGAGCAGTTCTTC. Its protein is CASSEAGAFLLSYNEQFF. The chain uses TRBV2 and TRBJ2-1; D is perhaps TRBD1 (6 bases). V gave up 0 bases and J gave up 0 bases, with 15 bases separating them. Germline CDR1 is SNHLY and CDR2 is FYNNEI. This CDR3 comprises 18 residues. Full variable domain (outside the CDR3, taken from reference TRBV2 and TRBJ2-1): EPEVTQTPSHQVTQMGQEVILRCVPISNHLYFYWYRQILGQKVEFLVSFYNNEISEKSEIFDDQFSVERPDGSNFTLKIRSTKLEDSAMYFCASSEAGAFLLSYNEQFFGPGTRLTVL.

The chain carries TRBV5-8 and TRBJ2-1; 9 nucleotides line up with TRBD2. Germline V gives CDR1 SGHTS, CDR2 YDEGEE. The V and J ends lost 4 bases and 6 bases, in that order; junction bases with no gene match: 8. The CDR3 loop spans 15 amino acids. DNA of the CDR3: TGTGCCAGCAGCCCGACTAGCGGCGATCGCAATGAGCAGTTCTTC. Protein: CASSPTSGDRNEQFF.

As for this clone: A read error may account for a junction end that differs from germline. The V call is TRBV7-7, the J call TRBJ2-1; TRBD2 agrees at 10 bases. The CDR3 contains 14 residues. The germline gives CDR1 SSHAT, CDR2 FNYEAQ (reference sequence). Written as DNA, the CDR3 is TGTGCTAGCAGTTTAGCGGGAGGCTCCAATGAGCAGTTCTTC. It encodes CASSLAGGSNEQFF. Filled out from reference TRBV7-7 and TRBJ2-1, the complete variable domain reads GAGVSQSPRYKVTKRGQDVTLRCDPISSHATLYWYQQALGQGPEFLTYFNYEAQPDKSGLPSDRFSAERPEGSISTLTIQRTEQRDSAMYRCASSLAGGSNEQFFGPGTRLTVL.

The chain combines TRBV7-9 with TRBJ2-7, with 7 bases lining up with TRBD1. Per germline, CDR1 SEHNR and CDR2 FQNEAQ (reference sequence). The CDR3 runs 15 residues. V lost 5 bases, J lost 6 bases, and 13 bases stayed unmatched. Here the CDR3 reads CASSPPGQPQREQYF. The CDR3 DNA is TGTGCCAGCAGCCCCCCGGGACAGCCCCAACGCGAGCAGTACTTC.